The entry that follows covers one T cell receptor beta chain sequence. Only one count was recorded for this clone. Its target antigen remains unknown. Per-base qualities were not stored, and no clone one base away is much larger. This sample stems from a study of cytomegalovirus exposure and HLA in healthy donors (dated by TCRdb to about 2017). Regarding the research as a whole: According to an earlier analysis of 587 of the donors, about 179 million T cells yielded some 120 million unique TCR beta sequences and 276 Gb of sequence data. Around 300 gigabases of sequencing data and tens of millions of unique TCR sequences were included in an early release covering about 620 HLA-typed donors. Of the 350 to 450 genotyped donors, less than 90% were placed in the genetic ancestry cluster associated with self-reported Caucasian donors. The study aimed to test whether signatures of past pathogen exposure could be identified by cataloging public T cell receptors. The study used immunosequencing to profile the T cell repertoires of 666 subjects and linked those repertoires to cytomegalovirus serostatus. Besides the first cohort of hundreds of subjects, a separate validation cohort made up of roughly 120 different subjects was used. The study combined high-throughput TCR immunosequencing, statistical association of individual TCRs with disease status, and machine learning to predict cytomegalovirus infection status. In a later analysis, previously published TCR beta repertoires from 500 to 750 donors were re-analyzed and high-resolution HLA genotyping was added so that TCR occurrence patterns could be studied. Rather than using new phenotypic data, the later analysis identified candidate immune exposures from TCR beta sequences and from how often those sequences occurred across donors. An earlier analysis of around 580 of the donors used high-throughput TCR beta sequencing to judge whether each TCR beta V gene segment behaved as functional or pseudogenic. Donor age, sex, ethnicity and CMV serostatus were compiled together with the repertoire data. A later genetic analysis used genome-wide SNP genotypes for about 55% of the 666 donors, treating that subset as a discovery cohort. All discovery cohort repertoires had been generated using a single sequencing platform. HLA typing included class I and class II loci at four-digit resolution. The number of donors typed differed by locus, with 629-630 for A, B, C, DRB1 and DQB1, approximately 500 for DQA1, 600 to 610 for DPA1, and approximately 470 for DPB1. Roughly 5 DR-DQ haplotypes were handled as single units for association and clustering because linkage in the cohort was strong. On average, 235,054 unique TCR beta nucleotide sequences were sequenced per donor among a few hundred genotyped donors of the cohort, with approximately 18% of those sequences being non-productive. What the work shows at the level of the full study, not this receptor alone: Most TCR sequences were seen in very few donors, while some public TCRs were found in many individuals. Because HLA typing was missing for some donors at each locus, association tests included only the typed subset. In a later analysis, HLA-associated TCR beta chains were found to be more clonally expanded and to have lower generation probabilities than equally common non-associated chains. Compared with the approximately 720-donor mean, donors in an Asian-associated ancestry cluster had fewer N-insertions in productive TCRs, according to a later genetic analysis. The study listed 164 TCR beta chains as associated with cytomegalovirus. The earlier analysis of about 600 of the donors excluded approximately 15 rarely observed V segments, including chromosome 9 orphons, because counts were too low. When HLA alleles, especially DR and DQ, strongly co-occurred, attributing TCR associations to individual alleles was difficult. In a later analysis, the rate of TCR association differed among HLA loci, with DRB1 alleles having the most associated TCRs and HLA-C alleles having the fewest. Broadly in line with IMGT annotations, most TCR beta V segments showed up in productive rearrangements about 87% or about 30% of the time in an earlier analysis of some 590 of the donors. A further reported finding was that TCR beta sequences accurately predicted the HLA-A and HLA-B alleles for most subjects in the first cohort. A later analysis reported that several top co-occurrence clusters appeared linked to parvovirus B19, influenza, CMV and Epstein-Barr virus. In a later genetic analysis, a missense DCLRE1C variant was associated with V-gene and J-gene trimming of TCR beta chains, and the association was replicated in an independent cohort. Correlated functional status among segregating V segments might reflect linkage disequilibrium, but an unknown experimental factor could not be ruled out. According to the authors, the approach could potentially be generalized to other disease states and immunological phenotypes. Only TCR beta chains were sequenced in this cohort, and the absence of alpha or paired-chain data limited detectable features. For the cohort, immune exposure information was limited to CMV serostatus. Some IMGT-functional V segments, including TRBV6-2 and TRBV6-3, could not be distinguished by the 87-base-pair reads and were therefore excluded. Cytomegalovirus status was reported to be diagnosed by the classifier with high specificity and sensitivity in both the original and validation cohorts. According to a later analysis, most CMV-associated TCR beta chains appeared to be HLA-restricted, and the HLA associations seemed to be driven largely by CMV exposure. Three of the identified cytomegalovirus-associated TCR beta chains were confirmed in vitro to be specific for cytomegalovirus antigens. Presence/absence analyses assumed roughly uniform sequencing depth across donors, an assumption that may not hold. The sequencing pipeline was judged likely to have produced a cluster of highly shared sequence variants as a technical artifact. At a false discovery rate of 0.05, a later analysis linked approximately 18,000 TCR beta sequences to specific HLA alleles.

In total, 666 healthy bone marrow donors made up the cohort. At the time of sampling, every cohort member was nominally healthy, though immune exposures that went unrecorded were likely present. CMV serostatus was positive for 289 and negative for about half of the roughly 700 cohort members, and was not recorded for this donor. Every donor gave a peripheral blood sample, and the peripheral blood mononuclear cells from that sample were used for TCR beta sequencing. The Qiagen DNeasy Blood Extraction Kit was used to extract genomic DNA from the blood cell samples. Measured from the cysteine to the phenylalanine, the CDR3 is 16 residues long. Only the CDR3 DNA stays, 48 bases, in frame from base 1. The germline V gene gives CDR1 as SNHLY and CDR2 as FYNNEI. For this chain, trimming is 5 bases at the V end and 8 bases at the J end, and the number of junction bases without a gene match is 14. Preparation of the library involved the immunoSEQ multiplex PCR assay. For the multiplex PCR, a mixture combining 60 forward primers for TCR Vbeta segments and 13 reverse primers for TCR Jbeta segments was used. The CDR3 region of rearranged TCR beta genes was amplified from genomic DNA with a multiplex PCR assay. The amplified TCR beta libraries were sequenced on the Illumina HiSeq System as 87-base-pair reads. Turning to the authors' computational methods: Across the 670 or so repertoires, a later analysis counted some 80 million unique TCR beta chains, around 11 million of which were shared by at least two donors. Raw reads were error-corrected and collapsed into unique sequences by a nearest-neighbor algorithm in which closely related sequences were merged to remove PCR and sequencing errors. To assign V, D and J gene segments, CDR3 sequences were aligned to IMGT reference sequences. For a sequence to be retained, a match of at least six nucleotides was required to both a V gene segment and a J gene segment. Rearrangements were called productive when the CDR3 lacked stop codons and stayed in frame with V and J; all others were non-productive. CDR3 was defined according to IMGT convention as the region running from the second conserved V-encoded cysteine to the conserved J-encoded phenylalanine. Sequences without an unambiguous match to a single V gene segment were excluded from the earlier analysis of several hundred of the donors. In an earlier analysis of approximately 610 of the donors, V segments were called functional above 56.7% productive rearrangements and were called segregating when the between-donor standard deviation exceeded 5%. A statistical classification framework was developed to diagnose cytomegalovirus status using the catalog of TCR beta chain sequences. V and J gene assignment, in a later analysis, came from comparing TCR nucleotide sequences with IMGT/GENE-DB human TR gene sequences. A later analysis assigned CDR3 sequences and most-parsimonious VDJ recombination scenarios with the TCRdist pipeline. In a later analysis, every TCR beta chain was defined by the combination of its CDR3 amino acid sequence and its V-gene family, and reads without a unique V-gene family were dropped. As a way to deal with suspected cross-contamination and a sequencing artifact, a later analysis dropped 500 to 700 nucleotide sequences that were highly shared and had low generation probability. A later analysis calculated a clonal expansion index for each public chain from normalized within-repertoire ranks of inferred template counts. A later analysis computed generation probabilities with a VDJ recombination model fitted to out-of-frame rearrangements, and checked the results against IGoR. Hypergeometric tests were used in a later analysis to score TCR-TCR, TCR-HLA and TCR-CMV co-occurrence, with a repertoire-size bias correction applied to the TCR pairs. To estimate false discovery rates, a later analysis permuted the HLA or CMV assignments 20 times. In a later analysis, co-occurring TCRs were grouped using DBSCAN, and TCRdist sequence similarity was added for clustering within HLA-allele-positive subsets. Repertoires with fewer than 30,000 or more than 120,000 public chains were left out of co-occurrence clustering, as were roughly five repertoires with anomalous nucleotide sharing. The source is immuneACCESS, and TCRdb retained only in-frame sequences with V and J called. Part of the clones is not carried over; for the studies checked, unresolved V genes explain less than half of this, and the remainder is unexplained. For V, J and clone size, that table is used; D and trimming come from the DNA. Counted in this sample were around 92,000 clones; around 76% of them appeared once. 7% to 10% of the sample is in the top ten clones.

This TCR was sampled from a human donor in good health. The sequence joins TRBV2 to TRBJ2-2; TRBD1 fits 7 bases in the junction. Material: PBMCs. The CDR3 amino acid sequence is: CASSLTRQGIGGELFF. The nucleotide sequence is TGTGCCAGCAGTCTAACGCGACAGGGAATCGGGGGGGAGCTGTTTTTT.